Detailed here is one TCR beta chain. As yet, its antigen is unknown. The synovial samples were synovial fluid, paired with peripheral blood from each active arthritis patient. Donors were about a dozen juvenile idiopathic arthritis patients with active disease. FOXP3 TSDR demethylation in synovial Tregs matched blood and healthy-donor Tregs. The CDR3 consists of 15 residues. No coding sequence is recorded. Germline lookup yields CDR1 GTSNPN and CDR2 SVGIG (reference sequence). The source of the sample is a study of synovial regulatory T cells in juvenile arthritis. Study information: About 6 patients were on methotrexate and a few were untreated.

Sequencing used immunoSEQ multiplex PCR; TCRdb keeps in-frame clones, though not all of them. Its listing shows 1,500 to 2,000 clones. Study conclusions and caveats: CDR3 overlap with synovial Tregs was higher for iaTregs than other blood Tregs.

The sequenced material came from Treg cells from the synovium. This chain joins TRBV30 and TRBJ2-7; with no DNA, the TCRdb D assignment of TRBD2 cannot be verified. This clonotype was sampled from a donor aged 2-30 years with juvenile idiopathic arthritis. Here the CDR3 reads CAWSPLNAVRVISYF. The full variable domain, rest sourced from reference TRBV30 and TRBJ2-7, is SQTIHQWPATLVQPVGSPLSLECTVEGTSNPNLYWYRQAAGRGLQLLFYSVGIGQISSEVPQNLSASRPQDRQFILSSKKLLLSDSGFYLCAWSPLNAVRVISYFGPGTRLTVT.